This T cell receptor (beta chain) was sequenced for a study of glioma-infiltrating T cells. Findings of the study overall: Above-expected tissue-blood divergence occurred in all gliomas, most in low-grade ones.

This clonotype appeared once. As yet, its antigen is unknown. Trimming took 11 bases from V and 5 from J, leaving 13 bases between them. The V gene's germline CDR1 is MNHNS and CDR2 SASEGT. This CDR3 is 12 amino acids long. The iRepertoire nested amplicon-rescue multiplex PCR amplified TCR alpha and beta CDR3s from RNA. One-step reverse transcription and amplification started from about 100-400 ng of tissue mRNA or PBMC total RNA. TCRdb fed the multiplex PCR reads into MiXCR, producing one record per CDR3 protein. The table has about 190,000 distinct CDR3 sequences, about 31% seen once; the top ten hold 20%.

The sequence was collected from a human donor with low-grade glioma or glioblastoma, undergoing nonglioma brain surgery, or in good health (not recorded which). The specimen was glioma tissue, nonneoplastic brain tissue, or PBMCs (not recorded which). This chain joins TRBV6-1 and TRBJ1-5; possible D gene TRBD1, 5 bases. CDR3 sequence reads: CAYQEGHQPQHF. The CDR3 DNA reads TGTGCCTACCAGGAGGGGCATCAGCCCCAGCATTTT.